The subject of this entry is one T cell receptor (beta chain). The target of this receptor is not known. No much larger clone is present one base from it, and per-base qualities are unavailable. TCR beta CDR3 regions were amplified from RNA transcripts. The first round of RT-PCR for the TCR CDR3 was performed with the HTBI primer set and the Qiagen OneStep RT-PCR kit. Libraries were constructed in a second round of multiplex PCR, after which size selection and purification were performed. The libraries were sequenced on an Illumina HiSeq2000 using paired-end 100 bp reads. The authors' pipeline ran thus. SOAPnuke was used to process the raw data, with reads discarded if the reads contained adapters or uncalled bases, had a mean Phred below 15, or lacked an exact constant-primer or identifier match. COPE v1.2.5 was used to merge the high-quality paired reads, and each unique nucleotide sequence was defined as a clonotype. Clonotypes were aligned to IMGT TRBV, TRBD and TRBJ reference segments using MiTCR v1.1. The analysis was restricted to V-J combinations with a frequency above 0.0001, which together covered just over 98% of the repertoires. The TCS score was defined as F50 (clonal expansion) divided by E x V (chaos), with BLOSUM62-based TCRdist calculated between CDR3 peptides within each V-J. Welch's t-statistics and random forest reduced just over 500 V-J features to roughly 13, which were used in a naive Bayes classifier (R e1071). Using fastp at Q25 and MiXCR, TCRdb reprocessed the public reads and kept productive beta chains. CDR3 protein duplicates are merged, each entry listing the most common genes and DNA. TCRdb's processing, not the study's, gives the V and J calls here. For this sample the table gives 700,000 or so distinct CDR3 sequences, of which 16% were detected only once. Under 8.5% of the sample lies in the top ten.

The sample comes from a study of T cells in Graves' hyperthyroidism and ophthalmopathy (dated by TCRdb to between 2017 and 2020). A note on the overall study: Peripheral blood samples were taken at the time of initial diagnosis, prior to any treatment. TCR V-J signatures able to tell the groups apart were searched for in a discovery cohort of 95 or so patients, of whom more than 40 had Graves' ophthalmopathy and roughly 57 had stable Graves' hyperthyroidism. Prospective prediction of ophthalmopathy was tested in an independent validation cohort of 18 to 20 hyperthyroidism patients and some 17 patients who later progressed to ophthalmopathy. The 95 to 100 discovery patients were randomly divided into training and test sets at a 7:3 ratio. In addition, the study compared T-cell repertoires in thyroid tissue and in blood from five to seven Graves' hyperthyroidism patients. Following sampling, methimazole starting at 30 mg daily was given to hyperthyroidism patients, and high-dose intravenous methylprednisolone was given to ophthalmopathy patients. According to the paper, TCR Vbeta CDR3 sequencing was carried out on approximately 140 peripheral blood samples, which came from fewer than 50 ophthalmopathy, 75 to 80 hyperthyroidism and around 17 progressor patients. Beyond this particular receptor, the publication reports: Sample size was not statistically predetermined, and investigators were not blinded to group allocation. Ophthalmopathy was separated from stable hyperthyroidism by a 13 V-J signature model, with 85% to 90% sensitivity and just over 81% specificity obtained in cross-validation and 80%/75% obtained in testing. Blood samples also contained most of the expanded thyroid clonotypes (frequency above 0.001), which suggests that blood repertoires may reflect thyroid immune responses. In validation, the model predicted progression to ophthalmopathy with about 71% sensitivity and roughly 72% specificity, a median of around 6.6 months before onset.

Ends trimmed: V by 5 bases, J by 0 bases; bases unmatched to a gene: 4. The cysteine opens and the phenylalanine closes a CDR3 of 17 amino acids. The kept DNA is CDR3 alone, 51 bases in frame from the first base. Taken from the germline V gene, the CDR1 and CDR2 loops are MNHEY and SVGEGT. Graves' hyperthyroidism was defined as stable when no progression to ophthalmopathy occurred over 18 months of follow-up. Hyperthyroidism patients were newly diagnosed, had a disease duration of under 2 months, and were aged 18 to 65 years. Patients with uncontrolled infections, other autoimmune diseases, pregnancy or lactation were excluded. Diagnoses were established on the basis of clinical symptoms, serum thyroxine and TRAb, thyroid ultrasound, and orbital computed tomography. PBMCs were separated from roughly 9.3 ml of fresh peripheral blood using Ficoll-Paque density gradient centrifugation. Total RNA was extracted using Trizol reagent, and RNA quality was assessed on an Agilent 2100 Bioanalyzer.

Specimen: blood. The V gene is TRBV6-2 or TRBV6-3 and the J gene is TRBJ2-1; TRBD2 lines up with 13 middle nucleotides. The sequence came from a man younger than 35 with Graves' hyperthyroidism. The CDR3 amino acid sequence is: CASSRGLAGISYNEQFF. Read as DNA, the sequence is TGTGCCAGCAGTCGGGGACTAGCGGGGATCTCCTACAATGAGCAGTTCTTC.